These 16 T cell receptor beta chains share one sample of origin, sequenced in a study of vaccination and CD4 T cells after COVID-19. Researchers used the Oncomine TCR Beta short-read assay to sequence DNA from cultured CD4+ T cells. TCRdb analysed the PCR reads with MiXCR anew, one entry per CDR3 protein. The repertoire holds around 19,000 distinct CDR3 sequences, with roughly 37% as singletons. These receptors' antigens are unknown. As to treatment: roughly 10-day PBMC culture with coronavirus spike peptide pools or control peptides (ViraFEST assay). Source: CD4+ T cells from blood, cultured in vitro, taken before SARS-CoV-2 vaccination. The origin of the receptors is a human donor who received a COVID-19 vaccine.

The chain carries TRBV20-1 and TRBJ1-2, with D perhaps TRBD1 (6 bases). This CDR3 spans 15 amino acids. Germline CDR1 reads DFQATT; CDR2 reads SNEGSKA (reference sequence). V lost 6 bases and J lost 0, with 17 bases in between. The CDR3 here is CSARVGGNANYGYTF. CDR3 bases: TGCAGTGCCAGGGTAGGGGGGAACGCTAACTATGGCTACACCTTC.

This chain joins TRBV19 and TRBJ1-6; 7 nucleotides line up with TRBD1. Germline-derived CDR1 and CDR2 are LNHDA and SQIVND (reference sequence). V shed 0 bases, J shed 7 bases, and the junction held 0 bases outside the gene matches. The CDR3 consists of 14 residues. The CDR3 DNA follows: TGTGCCAGTAGTATAGAACAGGGGAATTCACCCCTCCACTTT. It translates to CASSIEQGNSPLHF.

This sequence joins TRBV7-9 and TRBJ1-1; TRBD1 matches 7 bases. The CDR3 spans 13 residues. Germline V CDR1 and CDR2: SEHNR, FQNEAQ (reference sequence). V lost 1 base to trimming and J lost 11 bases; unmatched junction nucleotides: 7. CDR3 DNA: TGTGCCAGCAGCTTAGTGGGACAGTTTAGGGCTTTCTTT. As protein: CASSLVGQFRAFF.

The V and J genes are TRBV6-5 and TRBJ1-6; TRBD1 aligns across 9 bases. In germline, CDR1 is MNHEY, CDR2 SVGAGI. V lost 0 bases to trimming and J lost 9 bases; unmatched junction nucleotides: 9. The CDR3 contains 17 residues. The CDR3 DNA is TGTGCCAGCAGTTACTCGGGACAGGGTCTCGTGATTTCACCCCTCCACTTT. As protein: CASSYSGQGLVISPLHF.

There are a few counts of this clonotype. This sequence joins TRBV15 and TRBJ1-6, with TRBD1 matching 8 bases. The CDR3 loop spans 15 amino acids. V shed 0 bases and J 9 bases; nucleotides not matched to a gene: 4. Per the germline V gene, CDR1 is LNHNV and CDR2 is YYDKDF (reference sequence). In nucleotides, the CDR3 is TGTGCCACCAGCAGAGATCAGGGGGCAAGTTCACCCCTCCACTTT. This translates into CATSRDQGASSPLHF.

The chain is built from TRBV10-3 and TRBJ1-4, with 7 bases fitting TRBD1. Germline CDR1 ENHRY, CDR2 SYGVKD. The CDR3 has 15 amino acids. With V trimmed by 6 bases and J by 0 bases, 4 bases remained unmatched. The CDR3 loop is CAIRAGTATNEKLFF. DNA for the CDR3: TGTGCCATCAGGGCTGGGACAGCAACTAATGAAAAACTGTTTTTT.

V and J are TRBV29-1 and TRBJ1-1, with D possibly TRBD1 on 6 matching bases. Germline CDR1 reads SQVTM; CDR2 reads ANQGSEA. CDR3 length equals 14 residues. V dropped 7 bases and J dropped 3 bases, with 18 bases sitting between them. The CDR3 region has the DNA TGCAGCGACCCAATGGGGGCTAGGTACACTGAAGCTTTCTTT. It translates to CSDPMGARYTEAFF. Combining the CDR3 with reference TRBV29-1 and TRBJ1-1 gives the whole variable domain SAVISQKPSRDICQRGTSLTIQCQVDSQVTMMFWYRQQPGQSLTLIATANQGSEATYESGFVIDKFPISRPNLTFSTLTVSNMSPEDSSIYLCSDPMGARYTEAFFGQGTRLTVV.

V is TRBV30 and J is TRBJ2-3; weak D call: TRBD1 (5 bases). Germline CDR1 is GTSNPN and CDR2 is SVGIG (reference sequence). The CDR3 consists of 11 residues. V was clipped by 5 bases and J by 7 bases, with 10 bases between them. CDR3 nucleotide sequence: TGTGCCTGGGAAACAGGATATACGCAGTATTTT. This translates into CAWETGYTQYF.

The CDR3 DNA is TGTGCCAGCAGTTTCGGAGGGGTTGGAAACACCATATATTTT. Protein sequence: CASSFGGVGNTIYF. This chain connects TRBV27 to TRBJ1-3, with a possible D match to TRBD1 (5 bases). The CDR3 sequence is 14 residues long. Trimming pared 3 bases from V and 3 bases from J, leaving 9 bases between. Looked up from germline, CDR1 is MNHEY and CDR2 is SMNVEV (reference sequence).

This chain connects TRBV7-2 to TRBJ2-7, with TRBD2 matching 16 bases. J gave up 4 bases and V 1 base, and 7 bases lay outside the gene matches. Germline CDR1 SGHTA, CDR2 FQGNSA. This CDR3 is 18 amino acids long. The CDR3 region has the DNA TGTGCCAGCAGCTTAGGAGGGACTAGCGGGGGGGCCGGTTACGAGCAGTACTTC. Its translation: CASSLGGTSGGAGYEQYF.

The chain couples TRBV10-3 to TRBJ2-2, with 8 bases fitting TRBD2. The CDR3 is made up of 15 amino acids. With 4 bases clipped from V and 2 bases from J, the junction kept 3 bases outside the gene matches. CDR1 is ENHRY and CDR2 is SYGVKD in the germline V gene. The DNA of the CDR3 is TGTGCCATCAGTGGGCGGGGGGCCAACACCGGGGAGCTGTTTTTT. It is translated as CAISGRGANTGELFF.

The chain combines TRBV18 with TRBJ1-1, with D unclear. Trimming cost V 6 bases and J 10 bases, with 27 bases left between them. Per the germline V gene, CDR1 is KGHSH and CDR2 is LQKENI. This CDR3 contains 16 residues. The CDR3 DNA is TGTGCCAGCTCCCAGCCAGGCCGGACCCACAGAGGTGGAGCTTTCTTT. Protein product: CASSQPGRTHRGGAFF. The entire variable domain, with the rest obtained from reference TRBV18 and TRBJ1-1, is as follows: NAGVMQNPRHLVRRRGQEARLRCSPMKGHSHVYWYRQLPEEGLKFMVYLQKENIIDESGMPKERFSAEFPKEGPSILRIQQVVRGDSAAYFCASSQPGRTHRGGAFFGQGTRLTVV.

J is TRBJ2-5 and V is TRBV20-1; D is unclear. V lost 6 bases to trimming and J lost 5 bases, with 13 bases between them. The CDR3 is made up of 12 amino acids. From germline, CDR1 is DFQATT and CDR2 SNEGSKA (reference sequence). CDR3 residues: CSASSPGETQYF. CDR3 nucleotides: TGCAGTGCCAGTTCCCCTGGGGAGACCCAGTACTTC.

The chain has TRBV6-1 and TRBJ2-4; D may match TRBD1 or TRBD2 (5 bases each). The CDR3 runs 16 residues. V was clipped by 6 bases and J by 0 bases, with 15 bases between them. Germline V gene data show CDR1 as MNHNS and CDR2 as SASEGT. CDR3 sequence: CASSSPGSLAKNIQYF. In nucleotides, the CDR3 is TGTGCCAGCAGCAGCCCAGGGAGTCTAGCCAAAAACATTCAGTACTTC.

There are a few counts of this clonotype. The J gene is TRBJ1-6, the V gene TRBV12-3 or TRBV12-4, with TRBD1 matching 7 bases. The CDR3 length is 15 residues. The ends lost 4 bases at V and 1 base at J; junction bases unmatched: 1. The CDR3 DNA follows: TGTGCCAGCAGTTCAGGGGGTTCCTATAATTCACCCCTCCACTTT. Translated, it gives CASSSGGSYNSPLHF.

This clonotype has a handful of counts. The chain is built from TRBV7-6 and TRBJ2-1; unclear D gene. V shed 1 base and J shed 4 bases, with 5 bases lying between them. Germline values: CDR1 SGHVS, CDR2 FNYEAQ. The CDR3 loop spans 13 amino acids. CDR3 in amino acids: CASSLVLYNEQFF. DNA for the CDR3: TGTGCCAGCAGCTTAGTGCTTTACAATGAGCAGTTCTTC. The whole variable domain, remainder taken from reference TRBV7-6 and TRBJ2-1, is GAGVSQSPRYKVTKRGQDVALRCDPISGHVSLYWYRQALGQGPEFLTYFNYEAQQDKSGLPNDRFSAERPEGSISTLTIQRTEQRDSAMYRCASSLVLYNEQFFGPGTRLTVL.